A selection of T cell receptor beta chains follows, all from one sample in a study of blood T cell repertoires in COVID-19. Using immunoSEQ multiplex PCR, the repertoire was profiled, and TCRdb retains in-frame clones only, with some absent. The data show 9,500 to 15,000 clones, 90% seen once. Sequenced input: peripheral blood. Receptor source: a man aged 65 to 85 with active COVID-19. The CDR3 runs from the conserved cysteine through the conserved F or W. The order of the fields is clone size, D gene, V gene, J gene, CDR3 DNA, CDR3 protein. D genes are given only for firm matches. Only part of the rows carry a size: once, few, many, or a class if the clone is expanded.

size: .
D: .
V: TRBV10-3
J: TRBJ1-4
DNA: TGTGCCATCAGTGACACAGGGTCTGCTAGGGAAAAACTGTTTTTT
CDR3: CAISDTGSAREKLFF

size: .
D: .
V: TRBV18
J: TRBJ1-4
DNA: TGTGCCAGCTCGACTAGCGGGGCCGCAACTAATGAAAAACTGTTTTTT
CDR3: CASSTSGAATNEKLFF

size: .
D: .
V: TRBV5-4
J: TRBJ1-1
DNA: TGTGCCAGCAGCTCCAGCGCTGGGACTGAAGCTTTCTTT
CDR3: CASSSSAGTEAFF

size: .
D: TRBD2
V: TRBV15
J: TRBJ2-7
DNA: TGTGCCACCAGCATTAACAGCGGGAATTACGAGCAGTACTTC
CDR3: CATSINSGNYEQYF

size: .
D: .
V: TRBV5-1
J: TRBJ2-1
DNA: TGCGCCAGCAGCTTGGAGCTAGCCTCCTACAATGAGCAGTTCTTC
CDR3: CASSLELASYNEQFF

size: .
D: TRBD1
V: TRBV5-1
J: TRBJ2-7
DNA: TGCGCCAGCAGCCCCCTCCCCCTCAGACAGGGGACAATCTACGAGCAGTACTTC
CDR3: CASSPLPLRQGTIYEQYF

size: .
D: .
V: TRBV10-3
J: TRBJ2-2
DNA: TGTGCCTTACAGGGAATCGCCGGGGAGCTGTTTTTT
CDR3: CALQGIAGELFF

size: .
D: .
V: TRBV5-3
J: TRBJ1-2
DNA: TGTGCCAGAAGCTTGGTTCCAGGGAAAGGCTACACCTTC
CDR3: CARSLVPGKGYTF

size: .
D: TRBD1
V: TRBV6-5
J: TRBJ1-5
DNA: TGTGCCAGCAGTTCGACAGGGAATAGCAATCAGCCCCAGCATTTT
CDR3: CASSSTGNSNQPQHF

size: .
D: .
V: TRBV19
J: TRBJ1-5
DNA: TGTGCCAGTACTCCCGACAGTTTTTATAGCAATCAGCCCCAGCATTTT
CDR3: CASTPDSFYSNQPQHF

size: .
D: .
V: TRBV5-1
J: TRBJ2-5
DNA: TGCGCCAGCAGCCTTATTAGCGGATCTCAAGAGACCCAGTACTTC
CDR3: CASSLISGSQETQYF

size: .
D: TRBD1
V: TRBV25-1
J: TRBJ2-6
DNA: TGTGCCAGCAGTGACTTTACAGGGGGCGCTGGGGCCAACGTCCTGACTTTC
CDR3: CASSDFTGGAGANVLTF

size: .
D: .
V: TRBV10-1
J: TRBJ2-2
DNA: TGCGCCAGCAGTGAGGGAGAGGGCGCGGACTTCAACACCGGGGAGCTGTTTTTT
CDR3: CASSEGEGADFNTGELFF

size: .
D: .
V: TRBV5-8
J: TRBJ1-2
DNA: TGTGCCAGCACCCGAGGACAGACCCTCTATGGCTACACCTTC
CDR3: CASTRGQTLYGYTF

size: .
D: TRBD2
V: TRBV7-3
J: TRBJ2-1
DNA: TGTGCCAGCAGCCTTAGACTAGCGGGGTCTCACAATGAGCAGTTCTTC
CDR3: CASSLRLAGSHNEQFF

size: .
D: .
V: TRBV7-8
J: TRBJ1-4
DNA: TGTGCCAGCAGGTTAACGGGAGGGCTGACTAATGAAAAACTGTTTTTT
CDR3: CASRLTGGLTNEKLFF

size: .
D: .
V: TRBV18
J: TRBJ2-3
DNA: TGTGCCAGCTCCCGCACTGGTCCGGATACGCAGTATTTT
CDR3: CASSRTGPDTQYF

size: .
D: .
V: TRBV6-5
J: TRBJ1-3
DNA: TGTGCCAGCTCAGTCAGGGTAGAAGGTGGAAACACCATATATTTT
CDR3: CASSVRVEGGNTIYF

size: .
D: .
V: TRBV11-2
J: TRBJ1-6
DNA: TGTGCCAGCAGCTTAACACAGGGAGCTTCACCCCTCCACTTT
CDR3: CASSLTQGASPLHF

size: .
D: TRBD2
V: TRBV30
J: TRBJ2-3
DNA: TGTGCCTGGTCGGGACTAGCGGGGCCGGGAGATACGCAGTATTTT
CDR3: CAWSGLAGPGDTQYF

size: .
D: TRBD2
V: TRBV30
J: TRBJ2-7
DNA: TGTGCCTGGAGTGTAGTATTGGTTAGCGGGAGAAGGAGCTACGAGCAGTACTTC
CDR3: CAWSVVLVSGRRSYEQYF

size: .
D: TRBD1
V: TRBV9
J: TRBJ2-7
DNA: TGTGCCAGCAGCGGGGACAGGGGCGAGCAGTACTTC
CDR3: CASSGDRGEQYF

size: .
D: .
V: TRBV11-3
J: TRBJ1-1
DNA: TGTGCCAGCAGCTTAGGTTGGGTTCAGAACCCCAGAAGCGGTTTCTTT
CDR3: CASSLGWVQNPRSGFF

size: .
D: .
V: TRBV5-1
J: TRBJ1-1
DNA: TGCGCCAGCAGCTTTACAGGGTCCTCTTCGGGAAACAGAGCTTTCTTT
CDR3: CASSFTGSSSGNRAFF

size: .
D: TRBD2
V: TRBV7-9
J: TRBJ2-5
DNA: TGTGCCAGCAGGACCGGGGGGTACCAAGAGACCCAGTACTTC
CDR3: CASRTGGYQETQYF

size: .
D: .
V: TRBV12-5
J: TRBJ2-2
DNA: TGTGCTAGTGGTTTGAGGGGCTTTGGGACCGGGGAGCTGTTTTTT
CDR3: CASGLRGFGTGELFF

size: .
D: .
V: TRBV5-6
J: TRBJ1-2
DNA: TGTGCCAGCAGCTTGCCGAACGGAGATAATGGCTACACCTTC
CDR3: CASSLPNGDNGYTF

size: .
D: .
V: TRBV6-5
J: TRBJ1-3
DNA: TGTGCCAGCAGGGTTGACGGGAGCTCTGGAAACACCATATATTTT
CDR3: CASRVDGSSGNTIYF

size: .
D: TRBD1
V: TRBV4-1
J: TRBJ1-3
DNA: TGCGCCAGCAGCCGCCCCGGACAGGGCTCTGGAAACACCATATATTTT
CDR3: CASSRPGQGSGNTIYF

size: .
D: TRBD1
V: TRBV2
J: TRBJ1-1
DNA: TGTGCCAGCAGATTTCAGGGGGACACTGAAGCTTTCTTT
CDR3: CASRFQGDTEAFF

size: few
D: .
V: TRBV5-1
J: TRBJ1-2
DNA: TGCGCCAGCAGCAGACGGGAACCCCCTAACTATGGCTACACCTTC
CDR3: CASSRREPPNYGYTF

size: once
D: .
V: TRBV5-4
J: TRBJ2-1
DNA: TGTGCCAGCACGCCAGGGGCTCTGAGCTCCTACAATGAGCAGTTCTTC
CDR3: CASTPGALSSYNEQFF

size: .
D: .
V: TRBV3-1/TRBV3-2
J: TRBJ2-4
DNA: TGTGCCAGCAGCCAAGGGACACGGGGGGCCAAAAACATTCAGTACTTC
CDR3: CASSQGTRGAKNIQYF

size: .
D: TRBD1
V: TRBV7-9
J: TRBJ1-2
DNA: TGTGCCAGCAGCCAATCTAGGGACAGGGGGCAACAGGTTAACTATGGCTACACCTTC
CDR3: CASSQSRDRGQQVNYGYTF

size: .
D: .
V: TRBV2
J: TRBJ2-3
DNA: TGTGCCAGCAGGTACACAGGGGATACGCAGTATTTT
CDR3: CASRYTGDTQYF

size: .
D: TRBD1
V: TRBV6-1
J: TRBJ1-2
DNA: TGTGCCAGCAGTGAAGCAGGACAGGGGGCCGGCTACACCTTC
CDR3: CASSEAGQGAGYTF

size: .
D: .
V: TRBV2
J: TRBJ2-7
DNA: TGTGCCAGCAAAGGGGAGGGGGGTAGCTCCTACGAGCAGTACTTC
CDR3: CASKGEGGSSYEQYF

size: .
D: .
V: TRBV18
J: TRBJ2-7
DNA: TGTGCCAGCTCACCACCGAGCTCCTACGAGCAGTACTTC
CDR3: CASSPPSSYEQYF

size: .
D: .
V: TRBV18
J: TRBJ1-4
DNA: TGTGCCAGCTCACCGGTAAAGGGAGGGGGTTTCGCTGAAAAACTGTTTTTT
CDR3: CASSPVKGGGFAEKLFF

size: .
D: .
V: TRBV11-2
J: TRBJ2-6
DNA: TGTGCCAGCATCCACCCAGGGGCTATGAGCTCTGGGGCCAACGTCCTGACTTTC
CDR3: CASIHPGAMSSGANVLTF

size: .
D: TRBD1
V: TRBV10-3
J: TRBJ2-5
DNA: TGTGCCATCAGTACCGGGACAGTACAAGAGACCCAGTACTTC
CDR3: CAISTGTVQETQYF